The 16 T cell receptor beta chains reported below all come from one sample, sequenced in a study of STAT5B mutations in CD4+ large granular lymphocyte leukemia. The method was immunoSEQ multiplex PCR; TCRdb's version includes in-frame clones alone and lacks a portion of them. The sample records some 21,000 clones, roughly 80% being singletons. The sequencing input was CD4+ T cells from blood buffy coats. The receptors originated from a human donor in good health.

The V and J genes are TRBV6-1 and TRBJ1-1, with unresolved D. V lost 2 bases and J 0 bases, leaving 7 bases between the germline ends. The V gene's germline CDR1 is MNHNS and CDR2 SASEGT. The CDR3 contains 14 residues. The CDR3 spells CASSEPPVNTEAFF. The CDR3 coding sequence is TGTGCCAGCAGTGAACCACCAGTGAACACTGAAGCTTTCTTT.

The CDR3 sequence is CASSDYSDNYGYTF. The CDR3 bases are TGCGCCAGCAGTGATTACAGCGATAACTATGGCTACACCTTC. The chain carries TRBV10-2 and TRBJ1-2; D not resolved. Germline CDR1 is WSHSY and CDR2 is SAAADI. Trimming took 3 bases from V and 1 from J, leaving 9 bases between them. This CDR3 contains 14 residues.

The chain has TRBV7-9 and TRBJ2-1, with 10 bases matching TRBD2. Trimming took 5 bases from V and 9 from J; bases not matched to a gene: 13. Germline V gene sequence: CDR1 SEHNR, CDR2 FQNEAQ (reference sequence). This CDR3 is built from 16 residues. The CDR3, as DNA: TGTGCCAGCAGCCGCCCGAGGCTAGCGGGAGTTAGTGAGCAGTTCTTC. As protein: CASSRPRLAGVSEQFF. Together with reference TRBV7-9 and TRBJ2-1, the CDR3 gives the full variable domain: DTGVSQNPRHKITKRGQNVTFRCDPISEHNRLYWYRQTLGQGPEFLTYFQNEAQLEKSRLLSDRFSAERPKGSFSTLEIQRTEQGDSAMYLCASSRPRLAGVSEQFFGPGTRLTVL.

The genes are TRBV19 and TRBJ2-7; perhaps TRBD1 as D (5 bases). CDR3 length equals 13 residues. V shed 5 bases and J shed 2 bases, with 10 bases lying between them. Germline assignment: CDR1 LNHDA and CDR2 SQIVND (reference sequence). The CDR3 reads CASSDRTTYEQYF. CDR3 nucleotides: TGTGCCAGTAGTGACAGAACCACCTACGAGCAGTACTTC.

This clone was counted between two and nine times. The chain employs TRBV5-6 and TRBJ1-2; 7 bases match TRBD1. Germline V lookup: CDR1 SGHDT, CDR2 YYEEEE. The CDR3 is 13 residues long. V lost 4 bases and J lost 4; bases outside the gene matches: 4. The CDR3 nucleotides read TGTGCCAGCAGCCAGACAGGGTCCTATGGCTACACCTTC. This sequence encodes CASSQTGSYGYTF.

The chain carries TRBV2 and TRBJ1-2, with 9 bases that match TRBD1. Germline-derived CDR1 and CDR2 are SNHLY and FYNNEI. The CDR3 contains 12 residues. The trim removed 6 bases at V and 11 bases at J, leaving 7 bases unmatched. This CDR3 reads CASRGTGWRYTF. In DNA form, the CDR3 reads TGTGCCAGCAGGGGGACAGGGTGGAGATACACCTTC.

On this clone: Other DNA sequences in the same sample also yield this CDR3. V usage is TRBV2 and J usage is TRBJ1-5; TRBD1 agrees at 8 bases. The CDR3 length is 13 residues. CDR1 and CDR2 from the germline V gene are SNHLY and FYNNEI. The ends lost 2 bases at V and 11 bases at J; junction bases unmatched: 5. Here the CDR3 reads CASSETGGKSQHF. CDR3 DNA: TGTGCCAGCAGTGAAACAGGGGGTAAATCCCAGCATTTT. Filled out from reference TRBV2 and TRBJ1-5, the complete variable domain reads EPEVTQTPSHQVTQMGQEVILRCVPISNHLYFYWYRQILGQKVEFLVSFYNNEISEKSEIFDDQFSVERPDGSNFTLKIRSTKLEDSAMYFCASSETGGKSQHFGDGTRLSIL.

V usage is TRBV5-4 and J usage is TRBJ2-1; D is ambiguous. Germline CDR1 reads SGHNT; CDR2 reads YYREEE (reference sequence). V was pared by 4 bases and J by 8 bases, with 10 bases between. CDR3 length equals 12 residues. CDR3 nucleotide sequence: TGTGCCAGCAGCGACCTTTCTCATGAGCAGTTCTTC. This translates into CASSDLSHEQFF.

This clone was observed a handful of times. Relative to the germline gene, one junction end is altered; a read error may explain this. This CDR3 is also generated by other DNA sequences in the sample. The V call is TRBV7-7, the J call TRBJ2-3, with D uncertain. The CDR3 runs to 13 residues. CDR1 and CDR2 from the germline V gene are SSHAT and FNYEAQ (reference sequence). CDR3 sequence: CASSLSLADTQYF. For the CDR3, the DNA is TGTGCTAGCAGCTTATCGCTAGCAGATACGCAGTATTTT.

The chain has TRBV10-3 and TRBJ2-7; D uncertain. The CDR3 sequence is 15 residues long. CDR1 and CDR2 from the germline V gene are ENHRY and SYGVKD. Trimming stripped 3 bases from V and 2 bases from J, with 14 bases between. This CDR3 reads CAISDGSGLTYEQYF. As DNA, the CDR3 is TGTGCCATCAGTGACGGATCCGGGCTCACCTACGAGCAGTACTTC.

The V and J genes are TRBV5-1 and TRBJ1-1; D remains ambiguous. The V gene's germline CDR1 is SGHRS and CDR2 YFSETQ. This CDR3 has 11 amino acids. V was pared by 1 base and J by 7 bases, with 5 bases between. The CDR3 sequence is CASSLNGEAFF. The DNA of the CDR3 is TGCGCCAGCAGCTTGAACGGTGAAGCTTTCTTT.

The chain has TRBV6-1 and TRBJ2-3; TRBD1 matches 9 bases. Losses at the gene ends were 6 bases for V and 0 bases for J; bases not matched to a gene: 4. The CDR3 extends over 15 amino acids. The germline CDR1 and CDR2 sequences are MNHNS and SASEGT. The CDR3 loop is CASSRQGGSTDTQYF. CDR3 in DNA: TGTGCCAGCAGCCGACAGGGGGGTAGCACAGATACGCAGTATTTT.

This sequence joins TRBV6-5 and TRBJ2-2, with D maybe TRBD1 (6 bases). The CDR3 extends over 12 amino acids. Trimming pared 7 bases from V and 3 bases from J, leaving 6 bases between. Germline lookup yields CDR1 MNHEY and CDR2 SVGAGI. The CDR3 DNA reads as TGTGCCAGCACAGGGGACACCGGGGAGCTGTTTTTT. It specifies CASTGDTGELFF.

V gene TRBV9 combines with J gene TRBJ1-3; D unresolved. The CDR3 contains 16 residues. From germline, CDR1 is SGDLS and CDR2 YYNGEE. V was shortened by 4 bases and J by 0 bases, with 14 bases between the two germline ends. Here the CDR3 DNA reads TGTGCCAGCAGCTCTCAACAGCCCAGCTCTGGAAACACCATATATTTT. Protein sequence: CASSSQQPSSGNTIYF. Combining the CDR3 with reference TRBV9 and TRBJ1-3 gives the whole variable domain DSGVTQTPKHLITATGQRVTLRCSPRSGDLSVYWYQQSLDQGLQFLIQYYNGEERAKGNILERFSAQQFPDLHSELNLSSLELGDSALYFCASSSQQPSSGNTIYFGEGSWLTVV.

V and J are TRBV5-4 and TRBJ2-1; D gene unclear. Trimming left V 0 bases short and J 2 bases short, with 9 bases between. Germline CDR1 SGHNT, CDR2 YYREEE (reference sequence). The CDR3 contains 15 residues. The CDR3 loop reads CASSLGLETYNEQFF. CDR3 nucleotide sequence: TGTGCCAGCAGCTTGGGGCTAGAGACCTACAATGAGCAGTTCTTC.

The gene calls are TRBV6-1 and TRBJ2-7, with 12 bases lining up with TRBD1. The V gene's germline CDR1 is MNHNS and CDR2 SASEGT. This CDR3 has 15 residues. V lost 5 bases and J lost 7; bases outside the gene matches: 9. In DNA form, the CDR3 reads TGTGCCAGCAGTAGTCCGGGACAGGGGGCTGAGGAGCAGTACTTC. Its translation: CASSSPGQGAEEQYF.